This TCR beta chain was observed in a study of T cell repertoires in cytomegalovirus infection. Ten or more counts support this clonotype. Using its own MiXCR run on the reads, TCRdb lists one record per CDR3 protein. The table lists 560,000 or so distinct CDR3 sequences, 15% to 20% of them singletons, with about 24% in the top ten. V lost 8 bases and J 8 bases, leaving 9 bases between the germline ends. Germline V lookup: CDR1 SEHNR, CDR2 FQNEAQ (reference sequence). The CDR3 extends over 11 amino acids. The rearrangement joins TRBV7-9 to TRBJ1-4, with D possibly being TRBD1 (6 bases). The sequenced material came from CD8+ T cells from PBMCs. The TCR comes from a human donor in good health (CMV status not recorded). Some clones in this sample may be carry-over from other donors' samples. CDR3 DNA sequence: TGTGCCAGCTCCAGGGGCGAAAAACTGTTTTTT. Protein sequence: CASSRGEKLFF.